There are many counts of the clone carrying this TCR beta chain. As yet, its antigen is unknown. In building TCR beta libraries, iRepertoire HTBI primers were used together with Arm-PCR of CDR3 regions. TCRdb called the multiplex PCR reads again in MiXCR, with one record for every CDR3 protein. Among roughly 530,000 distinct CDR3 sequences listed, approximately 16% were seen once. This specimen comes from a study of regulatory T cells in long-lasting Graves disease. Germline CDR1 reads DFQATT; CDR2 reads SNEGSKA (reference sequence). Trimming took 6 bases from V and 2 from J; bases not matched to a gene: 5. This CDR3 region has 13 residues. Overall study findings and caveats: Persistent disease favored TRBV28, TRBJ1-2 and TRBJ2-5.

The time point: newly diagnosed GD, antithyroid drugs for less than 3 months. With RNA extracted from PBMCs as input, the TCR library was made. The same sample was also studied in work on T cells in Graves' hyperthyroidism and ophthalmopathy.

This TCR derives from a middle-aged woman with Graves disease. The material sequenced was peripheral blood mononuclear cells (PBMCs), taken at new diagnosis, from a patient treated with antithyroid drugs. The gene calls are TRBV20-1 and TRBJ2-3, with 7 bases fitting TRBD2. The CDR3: CSATAGFTDTQYF. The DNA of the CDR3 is TGCAGTGCAACAGCGGGGTTCACAGATACGCAGTATTTT.